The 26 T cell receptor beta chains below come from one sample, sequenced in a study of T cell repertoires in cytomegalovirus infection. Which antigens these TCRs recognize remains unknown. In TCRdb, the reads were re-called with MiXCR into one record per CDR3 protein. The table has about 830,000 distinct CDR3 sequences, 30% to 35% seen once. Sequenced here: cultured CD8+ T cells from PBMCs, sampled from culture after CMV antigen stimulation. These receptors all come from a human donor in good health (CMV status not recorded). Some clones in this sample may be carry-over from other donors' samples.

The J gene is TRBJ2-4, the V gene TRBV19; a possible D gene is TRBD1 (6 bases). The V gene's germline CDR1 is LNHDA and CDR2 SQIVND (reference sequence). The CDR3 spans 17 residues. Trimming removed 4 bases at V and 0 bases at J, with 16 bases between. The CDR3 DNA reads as TGTGCCAGTAGTACCAAGGACAGAACTCTAGCCAAAAACATTCAGTACTTC. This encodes CASSTKDRTLAKNIQYF.

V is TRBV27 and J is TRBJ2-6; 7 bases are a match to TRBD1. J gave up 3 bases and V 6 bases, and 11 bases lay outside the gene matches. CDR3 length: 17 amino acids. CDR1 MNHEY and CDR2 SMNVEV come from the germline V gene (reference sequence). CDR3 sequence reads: CASSRQGPLGGANVLTF. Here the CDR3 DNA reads TGTGCCAGCAGCCGACAGGGTCCATTGGGTGGGGCCAACGTCCTGACTTTC.

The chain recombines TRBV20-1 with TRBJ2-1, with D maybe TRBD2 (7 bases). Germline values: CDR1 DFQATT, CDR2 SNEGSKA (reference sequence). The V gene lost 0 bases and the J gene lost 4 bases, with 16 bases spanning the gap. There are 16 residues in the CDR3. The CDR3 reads CSARDMAGALYNEQFF. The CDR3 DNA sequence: TGCAGTGCTAGAGATATGGCGGGGGCCCTATACAATGAGCAGTTCTTC.

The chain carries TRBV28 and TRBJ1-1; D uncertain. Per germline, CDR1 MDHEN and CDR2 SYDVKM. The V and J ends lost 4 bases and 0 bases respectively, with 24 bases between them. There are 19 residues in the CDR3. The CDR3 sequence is CASSYPGLQVPPLNTEAFF. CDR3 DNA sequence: TGTGCCAGCAGTTACCCCGGGCTGCAGGTACCCCCATTGAACACTGAAGCTTTCTTT. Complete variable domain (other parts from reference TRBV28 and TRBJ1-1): DVKVTQSSRYLVKRTGEKVFLECVQDMDHENMFWYRQDPGLGLRLIYFSYDVKMKEKGDIPEGYSVSREKKERFSLILESASTNQTSMYLCASSYPGLQVPPLNTEAFFGQGTRLTVV.

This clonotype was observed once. The CDR3 is CASRYTGGAGANVLTF. DNA of the CDR3: TGTGCCAGCAGATATACAGGGGGAGCTGGGGCCAACGTCCTGACTTTC. The V and J genes are TRBV6-6 and TRBJ2-6, with 8 bases fitting TRBD1. V shed 6 bases, J shed 2 bases, and the junction held 6 bases outside the gene matches. CDR1 MNHNY and CDR2 SVGAGI come from the germline V gene (reference sequence). This CDR3 has 16 residues.

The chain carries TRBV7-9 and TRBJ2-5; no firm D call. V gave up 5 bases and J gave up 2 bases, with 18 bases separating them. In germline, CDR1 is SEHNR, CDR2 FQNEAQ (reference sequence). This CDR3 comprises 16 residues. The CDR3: CASSPDHVPLQETQYF. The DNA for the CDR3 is TGTGCCAGCAGCCCGGACCACGTTCCCCTACAAGAGACCCAGTACTTC.

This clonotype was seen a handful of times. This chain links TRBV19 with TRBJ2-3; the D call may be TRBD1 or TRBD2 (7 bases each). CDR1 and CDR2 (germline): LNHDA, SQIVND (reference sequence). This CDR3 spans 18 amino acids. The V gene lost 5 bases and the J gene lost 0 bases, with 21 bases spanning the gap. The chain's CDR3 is CASSFRGVERGSTDTQYF. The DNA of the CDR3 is TGTGCCAGTAGTTTCAGGGGGGTCGAGCGGGGTAGCACAGATACGCAGTATTTT.

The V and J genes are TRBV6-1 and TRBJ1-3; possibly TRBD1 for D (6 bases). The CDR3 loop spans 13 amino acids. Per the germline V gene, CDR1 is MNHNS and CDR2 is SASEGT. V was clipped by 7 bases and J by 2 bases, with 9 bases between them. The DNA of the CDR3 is TGTGCCAGCACTGGACAGACTGGAAACACCATATATTTT. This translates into CASTGQTGNTIYF.

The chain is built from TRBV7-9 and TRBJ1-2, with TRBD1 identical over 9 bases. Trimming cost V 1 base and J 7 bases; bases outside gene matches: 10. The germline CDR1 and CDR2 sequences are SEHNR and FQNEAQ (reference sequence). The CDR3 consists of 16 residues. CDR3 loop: CASSLGPGTGPGGYTF. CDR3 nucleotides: TGTGCCAGCAGCTTAGGTCCCGGGACAGGGCCCGGTGGCTACACCTTC.

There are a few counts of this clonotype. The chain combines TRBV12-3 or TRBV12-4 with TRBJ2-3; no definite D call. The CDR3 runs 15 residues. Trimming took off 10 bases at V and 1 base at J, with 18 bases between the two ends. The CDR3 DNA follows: TGTGCCACCCACCCACCAACCGTCGGCACAGATACGCAGTATTTT. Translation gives CATHPPTVGTDTQYF.

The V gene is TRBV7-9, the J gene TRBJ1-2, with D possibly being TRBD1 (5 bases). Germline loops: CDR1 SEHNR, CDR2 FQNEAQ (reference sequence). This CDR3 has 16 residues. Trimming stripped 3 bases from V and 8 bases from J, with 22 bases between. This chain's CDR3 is CASSFPPRPGGVGYTF. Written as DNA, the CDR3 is TGTGCCAGCAGCTTCCCGCCGCGCCCTGGGGGTGTAGGCTACACCTTC.

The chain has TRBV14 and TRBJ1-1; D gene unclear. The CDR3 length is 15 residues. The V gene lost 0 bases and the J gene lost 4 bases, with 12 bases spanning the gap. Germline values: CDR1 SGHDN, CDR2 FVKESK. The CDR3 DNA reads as TGTGCCAGCAGCCAAGATCTTGGTCGTACCACTGAAGCTTTCTTT. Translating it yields CASSQDLGRTTEAFF. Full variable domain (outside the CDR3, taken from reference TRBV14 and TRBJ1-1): EAGVTQFPSHSVIEKGQTVTLRCDPISGHDNLYWYRRVMGKEIKFLLHFVKESKQDESGMPNNRFLAERTGGTYSTLKVQPAELEDSGVYFCASSQDLGRTTEAFFGQGTRLTVV.

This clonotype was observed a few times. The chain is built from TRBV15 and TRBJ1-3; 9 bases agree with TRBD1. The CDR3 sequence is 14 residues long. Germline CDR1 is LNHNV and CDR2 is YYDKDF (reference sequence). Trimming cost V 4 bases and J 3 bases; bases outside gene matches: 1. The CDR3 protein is CATSKDRGGNTIYF. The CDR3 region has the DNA TGTGCCACCAGCAAGGACAGGGGTGGAAACACCATATATTTT.

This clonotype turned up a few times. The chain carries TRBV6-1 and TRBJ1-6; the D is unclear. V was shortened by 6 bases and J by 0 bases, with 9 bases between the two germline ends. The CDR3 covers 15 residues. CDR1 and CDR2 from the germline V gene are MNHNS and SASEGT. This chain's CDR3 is CASREMSSYNSPLHF. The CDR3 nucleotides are TGTGCCAGCAGGGAAATGAGCTCCTATAATTCACCCCTCCACTTT.

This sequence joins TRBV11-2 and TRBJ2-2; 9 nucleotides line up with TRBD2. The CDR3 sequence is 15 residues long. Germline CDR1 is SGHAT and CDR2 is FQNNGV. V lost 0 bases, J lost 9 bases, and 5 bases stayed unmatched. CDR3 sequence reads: CASSLDSGGRRELFF. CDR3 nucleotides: TGTGCCAGCAGCTTAGACAGCGGGGGGCGGAGGGAGCTGTTTTTT.

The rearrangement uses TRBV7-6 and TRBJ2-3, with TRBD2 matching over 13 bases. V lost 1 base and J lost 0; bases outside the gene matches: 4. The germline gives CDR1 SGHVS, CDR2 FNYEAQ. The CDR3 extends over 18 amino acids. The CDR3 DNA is TGTGCCAGCAGCTTAGGACTAGCGGGGGGACTTAGCACAGATACGCAGTATTTT. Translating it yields CASSLGLAGGLSTDTQYF.

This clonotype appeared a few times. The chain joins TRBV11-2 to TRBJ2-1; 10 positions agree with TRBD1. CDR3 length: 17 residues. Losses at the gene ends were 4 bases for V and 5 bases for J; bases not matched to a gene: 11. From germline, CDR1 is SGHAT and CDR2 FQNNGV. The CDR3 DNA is TGTGCCAGCAGCTCCCGGGACAGGGGACCACGCAACAATGAGCAGTTCTTC. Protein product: CASSSRDRGPRNNEQFF.

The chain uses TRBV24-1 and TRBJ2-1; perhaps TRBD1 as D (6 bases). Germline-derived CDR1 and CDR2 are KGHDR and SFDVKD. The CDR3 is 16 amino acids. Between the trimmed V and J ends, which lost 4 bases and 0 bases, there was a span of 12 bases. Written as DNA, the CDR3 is TGTGCCACCAGTGACACCGACAGGAGCTCCTACAATGAGCAGTTCTTC. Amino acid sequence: CATSDTDRSSYNEQFF.

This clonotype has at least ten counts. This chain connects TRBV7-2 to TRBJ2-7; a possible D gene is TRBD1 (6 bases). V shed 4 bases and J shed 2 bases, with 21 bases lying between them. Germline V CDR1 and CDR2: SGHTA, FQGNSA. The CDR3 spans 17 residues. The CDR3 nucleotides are TGTGCCAGCAGCTCCCGCCTTAGAGGGGGTGAGACCTACGAGCAGTACTTC. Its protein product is CASSSRLRGGETYEQYF.

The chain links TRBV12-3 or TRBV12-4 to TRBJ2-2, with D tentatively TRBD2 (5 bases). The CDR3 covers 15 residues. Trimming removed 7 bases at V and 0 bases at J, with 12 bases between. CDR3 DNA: TGTGCCAGCACTCCTCTCGGGGCGAACACCGGGGAGCTGTTTTTT. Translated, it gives CASTPLGANTGELFF.

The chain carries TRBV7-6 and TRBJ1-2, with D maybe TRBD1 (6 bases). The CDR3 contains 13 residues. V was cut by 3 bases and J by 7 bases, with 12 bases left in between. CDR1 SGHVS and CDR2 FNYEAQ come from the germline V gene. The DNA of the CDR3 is TGTGCCAGCAGCTTTGGGGGCGCGAGTGGCTACACCTTC. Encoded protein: CASSFGGASGYTF.

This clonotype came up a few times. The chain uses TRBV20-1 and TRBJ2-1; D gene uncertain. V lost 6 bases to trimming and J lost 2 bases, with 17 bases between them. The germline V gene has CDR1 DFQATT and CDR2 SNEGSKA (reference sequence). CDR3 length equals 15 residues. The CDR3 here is CSATGPFGPYNEQFF. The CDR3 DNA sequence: TGCAGTGCAACCGGGCCATTCGGGCCCTACAATGAGCAGTTCTTC.

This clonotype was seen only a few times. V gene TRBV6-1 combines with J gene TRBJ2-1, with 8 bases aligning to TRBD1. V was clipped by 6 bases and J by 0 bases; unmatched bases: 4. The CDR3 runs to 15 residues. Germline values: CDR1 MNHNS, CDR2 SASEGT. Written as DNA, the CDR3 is TGTGCCAGCAGAGGGACAGGAGGCTCCTACAATGAGCAGTTCTTC. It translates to CASRGTGGSYNEQFF.

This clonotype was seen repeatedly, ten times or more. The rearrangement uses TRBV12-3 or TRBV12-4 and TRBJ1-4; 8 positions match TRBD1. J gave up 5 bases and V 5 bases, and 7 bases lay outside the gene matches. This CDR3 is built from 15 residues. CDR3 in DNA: TGTGCCAGCAGTCTCCCGGGACAGGCGAATGAAAAACTGTTTTTT. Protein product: CASSLPGQANEKLFF.

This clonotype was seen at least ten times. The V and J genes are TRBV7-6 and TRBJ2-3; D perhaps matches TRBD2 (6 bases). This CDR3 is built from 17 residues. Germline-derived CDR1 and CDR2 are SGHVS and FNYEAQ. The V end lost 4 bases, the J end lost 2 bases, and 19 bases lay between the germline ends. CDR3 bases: TGTGCCAGCAGCTCCCGGAGGGGCGGGGAAAACACAGATACGCAGTATTTT. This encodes CASSSRRGGENTDTQYF.

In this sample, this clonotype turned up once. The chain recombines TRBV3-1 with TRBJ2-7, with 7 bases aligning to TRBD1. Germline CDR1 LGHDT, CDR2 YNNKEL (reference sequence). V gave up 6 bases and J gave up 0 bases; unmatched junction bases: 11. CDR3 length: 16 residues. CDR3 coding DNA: TGTGCCAGCAGTCGGACGACAGGGATAGACTCCTACGAGCAGTACGTC. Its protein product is CASSRTTGIDSYEQYV.